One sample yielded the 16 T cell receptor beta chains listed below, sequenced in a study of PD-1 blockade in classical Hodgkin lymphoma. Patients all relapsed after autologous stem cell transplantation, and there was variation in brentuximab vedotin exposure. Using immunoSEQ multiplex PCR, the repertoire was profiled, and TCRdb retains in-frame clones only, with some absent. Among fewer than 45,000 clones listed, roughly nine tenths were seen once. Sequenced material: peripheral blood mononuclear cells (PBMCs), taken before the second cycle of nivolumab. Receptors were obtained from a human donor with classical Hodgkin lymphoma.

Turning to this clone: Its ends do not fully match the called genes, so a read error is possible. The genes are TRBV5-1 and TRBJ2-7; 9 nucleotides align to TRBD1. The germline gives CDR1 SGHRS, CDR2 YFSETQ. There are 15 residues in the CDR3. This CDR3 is CASRFSGTGNYEQYF. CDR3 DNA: TGCGCCAGCCGCTTCTCGGGGACAGGGAACTACGAGCAGTACTTC.

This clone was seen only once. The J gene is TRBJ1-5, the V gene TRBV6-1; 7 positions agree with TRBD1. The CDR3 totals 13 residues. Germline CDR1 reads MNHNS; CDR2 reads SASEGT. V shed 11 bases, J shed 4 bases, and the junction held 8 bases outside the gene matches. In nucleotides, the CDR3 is TGTGCCGTCAGGGGGGGCAGAAATCAGCCCCAGCATTTT. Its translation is CAVRGGRNQPQHF.

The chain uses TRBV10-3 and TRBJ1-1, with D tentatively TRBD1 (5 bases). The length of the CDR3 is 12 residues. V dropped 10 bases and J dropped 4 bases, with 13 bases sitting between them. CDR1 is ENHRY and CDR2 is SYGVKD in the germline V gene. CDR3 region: CATRVGGTEAFF. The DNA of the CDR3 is TGTGCCACCCGTGTGGGGGGCACTGAAGCTTTCTTT.

For the CDR3, the DNA is TGTGCCAGCAGTGAAATCGGACAGGTGGGAGAGCAGTACTTC. The encoded protein is CASSEIGQVGEQYF. The gene calls are TRBV6-1 and TRBJ2-7; 7 positions agree with TRBD1. The V and J ends lost 2 bases and 7 bases, in that order; junction bases with no gene match: 8. This CDR3 is 14 amino acids long. Germline-derived CDR1 and CDR2 are MNHNS and SASEGT.

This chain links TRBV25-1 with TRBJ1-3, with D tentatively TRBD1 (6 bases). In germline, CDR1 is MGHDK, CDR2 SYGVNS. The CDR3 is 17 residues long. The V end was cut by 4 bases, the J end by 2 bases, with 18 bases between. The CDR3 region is CASSGGHGGVTGNTIYF. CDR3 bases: TGTGCCAGCAGTGGGGGACATGGAGGGGTCACTGGAAACACCATATATTTT.

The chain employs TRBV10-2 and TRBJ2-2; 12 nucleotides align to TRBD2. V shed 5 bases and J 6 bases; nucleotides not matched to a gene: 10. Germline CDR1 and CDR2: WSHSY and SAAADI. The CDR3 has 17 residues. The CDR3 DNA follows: TGCGCCAGCAGTCCTCCTCGACTAGCGGGAGTTGCCGGGGAGCTGTTTTTT. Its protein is CASSPPRLAGVAGELFF.

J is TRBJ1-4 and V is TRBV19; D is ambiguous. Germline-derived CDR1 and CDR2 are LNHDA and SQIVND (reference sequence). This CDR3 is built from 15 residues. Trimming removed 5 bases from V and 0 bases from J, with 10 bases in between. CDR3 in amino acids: CASSRRSTTNEKLFF. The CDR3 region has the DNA TGTGCCAGTAGTCGGAGAAGCACAACTAATGAAAAACTGTTTTTT.

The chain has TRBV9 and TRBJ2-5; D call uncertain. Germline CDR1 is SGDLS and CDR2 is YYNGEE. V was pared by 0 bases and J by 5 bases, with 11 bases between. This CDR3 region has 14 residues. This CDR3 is CASSVAGVVETQYF. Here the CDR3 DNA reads TGTGCCAGCAGCGTAGCTGGGGTCGTGGAGACCCAGTACTTC.

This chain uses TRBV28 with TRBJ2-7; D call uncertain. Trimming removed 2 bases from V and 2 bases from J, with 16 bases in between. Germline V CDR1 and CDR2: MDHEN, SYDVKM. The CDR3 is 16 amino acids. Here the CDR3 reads CASSLIGSGRTYEQYF. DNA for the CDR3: TGTGCCAGCAGTTTAATCGGGTCAGGCAGGACCTACGAGCAGTACTTC.

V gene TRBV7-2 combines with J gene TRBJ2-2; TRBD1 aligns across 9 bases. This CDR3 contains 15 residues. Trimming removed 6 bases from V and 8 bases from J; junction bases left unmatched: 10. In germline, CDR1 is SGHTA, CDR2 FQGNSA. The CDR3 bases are TGTGCCAGCAGTTTCACAGGGGGCGCGATGGGGGAGCTGTTTTTT. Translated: CASSFTGGAMGELFF.

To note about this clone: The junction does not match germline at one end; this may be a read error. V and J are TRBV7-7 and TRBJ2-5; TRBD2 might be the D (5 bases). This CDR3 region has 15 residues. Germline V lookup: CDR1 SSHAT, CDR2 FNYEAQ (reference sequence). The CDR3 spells CASSLGPGSRETQYF. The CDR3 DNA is TGTGCTAGCAGCTTAGGCCCGGGGTCTCGGGAGACCCAGTACTTC. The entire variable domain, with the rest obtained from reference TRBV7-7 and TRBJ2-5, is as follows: GAGVSQSPRYKVTKRGQDVTLRCDPISSHATLYWYQQALGQGPEFLTYFNYEAQPDKSGLPSDRFSAERPEGSISTLTIQRTEQRDSAMYRCASSLGPGSRETQYFGPGTRLLVL.

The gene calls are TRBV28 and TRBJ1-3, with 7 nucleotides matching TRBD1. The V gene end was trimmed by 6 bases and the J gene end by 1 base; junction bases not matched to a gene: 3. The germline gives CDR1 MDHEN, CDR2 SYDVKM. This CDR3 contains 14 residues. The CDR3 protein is CASRPTGSGNTIYF. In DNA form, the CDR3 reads TGTGCCAGCAGACCGACAGGGTCTGGAAACACCATATATTTT.

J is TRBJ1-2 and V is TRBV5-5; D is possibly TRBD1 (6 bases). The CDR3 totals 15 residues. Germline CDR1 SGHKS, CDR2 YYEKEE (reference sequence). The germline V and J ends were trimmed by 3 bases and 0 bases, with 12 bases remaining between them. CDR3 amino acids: CASSWPGGPNYGYTF. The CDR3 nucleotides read TGTGCCAGCAGCTGGCCGGGGGGGCCTAACTATGGCTACACCTTC. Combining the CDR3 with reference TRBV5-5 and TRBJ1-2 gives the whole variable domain DAGVTQSPTHLIKTRGQQVTLRCSPISGHKSVSWYQQVLGQGPQFIFQYYEKEERGRGNFPDRFSARQFPNYSSELNVNALLLGDSALYLCASSWPGGPNYGYTFGSGTRLTVV.

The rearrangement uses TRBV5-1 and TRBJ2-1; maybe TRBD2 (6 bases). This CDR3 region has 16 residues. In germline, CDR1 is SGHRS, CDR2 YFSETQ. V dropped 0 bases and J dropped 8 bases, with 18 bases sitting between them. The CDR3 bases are TGCGCCAGCAGCTTGGTTCCTTTCGGGAGTGATGATGAGCAGTTCTTC. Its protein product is CASSLVPFGSDDEQFF.

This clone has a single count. CDR3 sequence: CASATLTSGRIYEQYF. The CDR3 DNA reads as TGTGCCAGCGCGACCTTGACTAGCGGGAGGATCTACGAGCAGTACTTC. The rearrangement joins TRBV18 to TRBJ2-7; 13 nucleotides align to TRBD2. The germline V gene encodes CDR1 KGHSH and CDR2 LQKENI. The ends lost 8 bases at V and 3 bases at J; junction bases unmatched: 10. The CDR3 is made up of 16 amino acids.

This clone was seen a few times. The CDR3 is CSAKERETQYF. As DNA, the CDR3 is TGCAGTGCTAAGGAAAGAGAGACCCAGTACTTC. The chain couples TRBV20-1 to TRBJ2-5; D ambiguous. The CDR3 runs 11 residues. CDR1 and CDR2 (germline): DFQATT, SNEGSKA (reference sequence). With 4 bases removed from V and 4 bases from J, the gap between germline ends came to 7 bases.